This T cell receptor beta chain was recorded in a study of preoperative IRX-2 immunotherapy in early breast cancer. This CDR3 spans 13 amino acids. Trimming took off 0 bases at V and 3 bases at J, with 4 bases between the two ends. CDR1 and CDR2 (germline): SGDLS, YYNGEE. Described treatment: preoperative locoregional IRX-2 cytokine immunotherapy. Samples came from a phase Ib trial of preoperative locoregional IRX-2 cytokine immunotherapy. Generated by immunoSEQ multiplex PCR, the TCRdb table keeps only in-frame clones and is missing some. The sample records tens of thousands of clones, around 96% being singletons.

This rearrangement joins TRBV9 to TRBJ1-3; D unclear. The sequences come from tumor tissue, collected after IRX-2 immunotherapy. This receptor was identified in a human donor with breast cancer. CDR3 nucleotide sequence: TGTGCCAGCAGCGTAGGGAGTGGAAACACCATATATTTT. This gives the protein CASSVGSGNTIYF.